This T cell receptor beta chain comes out of a study of blood T cell repertoires in COVID-19. Under the authors' procedure: Amplification from reference gene primers served as the basis for estimated nucleated cell counts. Method: immunoSEQ multiplex PCR; TCRdb's copy keeps in-frame clones and lacks some. Clone size and the V and J calls come from that table; the DNA yielded D and trimming. The sample includes some 56,000 clones, roughly 80% of them seen just once. V lost 1 base and J lost 5; bases outside the gene matches: 2. CDR1 is SGHAT, CDR2 FQNNGV, per germline. This CDR3 region has 15 residues.

Sequences were obtained from peripheral blood. The chain is built from TRBV11-2 and TRBJ2-5, with 12 bases matching TRBD2. This TCR derives from a woman aged 80 or over with acute or convalescent COVID-19. The CDR3 nucleotides are TGTGCCAGCAGCTTAGGAGGGACTAGCGGGGAGACCCAGTACTTC. Protein product: CASSLGGTSGETQYF.